A single TCR beta chain is shown here with its context. This entry is derived from a study of T cells in Graves' hyperthyroidism and ophthalmopathy. The CDR3 sequence is 19 residues long. The germline CDR1 and CDR2 sequences are SGHTA and FQGNSA. With V trimmed by 5 bases and J by 2 bases, 17 bases remained unmatched. RNA transcripts were the template for amplifying TCR beta CDR3 regions. First-round RT-PCR with HTBI primers amplified the TCR CDR3 region. Using its own MiXCR run on the multiplex PCR reads, TCRdb lists one record per CDR3 protein. This sample has about 500,000 distinct CDR3 sequences, with 15% to 20% found just once. Each diagnosis was grounded in clinical symptoms, serum thyroxine and TRAb, thyroid ultrasound, and orbital computed tomography.

The chain carries TRBV7-2 and TRBJ2-5; 10 positions match TRBD2. This TCR was sampled from a young woman with Graves' ophthalmopathy. Material for sequencing was blood. The CDR3 sequence is CASSVGPGLANGGQETQYF. CDR3 bases: TGTGCCAGCAGCGTCGGCCCGGGACTAGCGAACGGCGGGCAAGAGACCCAGTACTTC.